This T cell receptor beta chain was captured in a study of CD8+ T cells in alopecia areata. On the study more broadly: Dosing spanned 6 to 18 months on tofacitinib, then 6 months off drug. Notes on the study in general: Alopecia totalis/universalis scalp especially showed more expanded CD8+ clones than normal scalp. Normal skin's resident alphabeta T cells are sequenced alongside lesional scalp T cells.

Peripheral blood, together with lesional scalp punch biopsies, was collected from alopecia areata patients. Worth noting for this clone: Its target is unknown.

Sequencing relied on a cDNA template that was reverse transcribed from extracted RNA. Only in-frame clones appear in the TCRdb table, and some are missing; sequencing was by immunoSEQ multiplex PCR. The sample holds 140,000 to 150,000 clones, around 58% seen once. The CDR3 is 17 amino acids. V lost 2 bases to trimming and J lost 2 bases; unmatched junction nucleotides: 8. Germline V gene data show CDR1 as KGHSH and CDR2 as LQKENI. The material was CD4+ T cells sorted from blood, obtained at week 0. The rearrangement uses TRBV18 and TRBJ1-5; 8 nucleotides align to TRBD1. The receptor's source is a human donor with alopecia areata. The CDR3 DNA sequence: TGTGCCAGCTCACCAACGGACAGGGTTGGGGGCAATCAGCCCCAGCATTTT. It yields the protein CASSPTDRVGGNQPQHF.